One sample yielded the 27 T cell receptor beta chains listed below, sequenced in a study of cytomegalovirus exposure and HLA in healthy donors. Primers included in the PCR were 60 Vbeta and 13 Jbeta primers. Profiled with immunoSEQ multiplex PCR; TCRdb holds only in-frame clones, not every one. In the table there are roughly 200,000 clones, around 85% of which are singletons. Material for sequencing was PBMCs. The receptor source for this set is a man aged 50 to 59 in good health and CMV-seronegative.

V usage is TRBV5-1 and J usage is TRBJ2-7; 7 nucleotides match TRBD1. Germline V gene sequence: CDR1 SGHRS, CDR2 YFSETQ. The CDR3 consists of 14 residues. With V trimmed by 8 bases and J by 3 bases, 11 bases remained unmatched. This chain's CDR3 is CASGTGTVNYEQYF. The CDR3 DNA reads TGCGCCAGTGGGACCGGGACAGTAAACTACGAGCAGTACTTC. Drawing the rest from reference TRBV5-1 and TRBJ2-7, the complete variable domain is KAGVTQTPRYLIKTRGQQVTLSCSPISGHRSVSWYQQTPGQGLQFLFEYFSETQRNKGNFPGRFSGRQFSNSRSEMNVSTLELGDSALYLCASGTGTVNYEQYFGPGTRLTVT.

The chain employs TRBV30 and TRBJ1-2; D is perhaps TRBD1 (5 bases). This CDR3 region has 12 residues. CDR1 is GTSNPN and CDR2 is SVGIG in the germline V gene (reference sequence). Trimming stripped 8 bases from V and 7 bases from J, with 17 bases between. The CDR3 bases are TGTGCCGGGGGGTGGCAGGGCGGTGGCTACACCTTC. This codes for CAGGWQGGGYTF. The complete variable domain, with remaining parts taken from reference TRBV30 and TRBJ1-2, reads SQTIHQWPATLVQPVGSPLSLECTVEGTSNPNLYWYRQAAGRGLQLLFYSVGIGQISSEVPQNLSASRPQDRQFILSSKKLLLSDSGFYLCAGGWQGGGYTFGSGTRLTVV.

The chain joins TRBV9 to TRBJ1-2; 7 positions agree with TRBD1. The CDR3 extends over 13 amino acids. From germline, CDR1 is SGDLS and CDR2 YYNGEE. The J segment lost 3 bases and the V segment lost 2 bases, leaving 1 base of the junction unmatched. The CDR3 here is CASSVGTDYGYTF. The CDR3 nucleotides read TGTGCCAGCAGCGTCGGGACAGACTATGGCTACACCTTC.

The chain couples TRBV29-1 to TRBJ1-3; 7 bases agree with TRBD1. The CDR3 is 17 amino acids. CDR1 is SQVTM and CDR2 is ANQGSEA in the germline V gene. The trim removed 6 bases at V and 2 bases at J, leaving 16 bases unmatched. The CDR3 region is CSVAGPFKGAAGNTIYF. The CDR3 nucleotides read TGCAGCGTCGCAGGCCCATTCAAGGGGGCGGCTGGAAACACCATATATTTT.

The J gene is TRBJ2-5, the V gene TRBV6-5; 11 bases map to TRBD2. Trimming removed 4 bases from V and 3 bases from J; junction bases left unmatched: 1. The CDR3 spans 14 residues. Germline V CDR1 and CDR2: MNHEY, SVGAGI. CDR3 sequence reads: CASSWGLAEETQYF. The CDR3 DNA follows: TGTGCCAGCAGTTGGGGACTAGCGGAAGAGACCCAGTACTTC.

Details on this clone: The junction shows a germline mismatch at one end, possibly a read error. Other DNA sequences in the sample encode the same CDR3. The chain uses TRBV2 and TRBJ2-5, with TRBD1 matching 8 bases. Germline V gene data show CDR1 as SNHLY and CDR2 as FYNNEI. This CDR3 comprises 14 residues. DNA of the CDR3: TGTGCCAGCAGCCAGGACAGGGACCAGGAGACCCAGTACTTC. This gives the protein CASSQDRDQETQYF. Together with reference TRBV2 and TRBJ2-5, the CDR3 gives the full variable domain: EPEVTQTPSHQVTQMGQEVILRCVPISNHLYFYWYRQILGQKVEFLVSFYNNEISEKSEIFDDQFSVERPDGSNFTLKIRSTKLEDSAMYFCASSQDRDQETQYFGPGTRLLVL.

J is TRBJ2-2 and V is TRBV7-8; D uncertain. The V end was cut by 7 bases, the J end by 2 bases, with 8 bases between. CDR3 size: 13 residues. Germline lookup yields CDR1 SGHVS and CDR2 FQNEAQ. The CDR3 loop is CASTHSNTGELFF. Written as DNA, the CDR3 is TGTGCCAGCACGCACTCCAACACCGGGGAGCTGTTTTTT.

The CDR3 DNA reads as TGTGCCAGCAGCGGACTTGGGACAGGGGTTGGGTACTATGGCTACACCTTC. It translates to CASSGLGTGVGYYGYTF. This chain joins TRBV9 and TRBJ1-2; TRBD1 matches 10 bases. The CDR3 is 17 residues long. Germline CDR1 reads SGDLS; CDR2 reads YYNGEE. The J segment lost 3 bases and the V segment lost 3 bases, leaving 11 bases of the junction unmatched. Based on the CDR3 plus reference TRBV9 and TRBJ1-2, the full variable domain is DSGVTQTPKHLITATGQRVTLRCSPRSGDLSVYWYQQSLDQGLQFLIQYYNGEERAKGNILERFSAQQFPDLHSELNLSSLELGDSALYFCASSGLGTGVGYYGYTFGSGTRLTVV.

In this sample, this clone turned up a few times. Other DNA sequences in this sample translate to the same CDR3. V and J are TRBV6-5 and TRBJ2-1; 8 bases match TRBD2. Trimming cost V 7 bases and J 7 bases; bases outside gene matches: 12. The CDR3 length is 15 residues. CDR1 is MNHEY and CDR2 is SVGAGI in the germline V gene. This CDR3 reads CASTQRSGSLNEQFF. CDR3 nucleotide sequence: TGTGCCAGCACTCAGAGGAGCGGGAGTTTGAATGAGCAGTTCTTC.

This clone came up once. V usage is TRBV19 and J usage is TRBJ1-5; D is uncertain. The V end lost 7 bases, the J end lost 0 bases, and 22 bases lay between the germline ends. The CDR3 length is 18 residues. Germline lookup yields CDR1 LNHDA and CDR2 SQIVND (reference sequence). For the CDR3, the DNA is TGTGCCAGTAAACGTCATCAGCCGACTACCTATAGCAATCAGCCCCAGCATTTT. Translation: CASKRHQPTTYSNQPQHF.

This clone was observed a handful of times. The rearrangement uses TRBV4-2 and TRBJ2-3, with 7 bases that match TRBD2. The CDR3 has 16 amino acids. The germline CDR1 and CDR2 sequences are LGHNA and YNFKEQ. V dropped 0 bases and J dropped 4; count of bases not matched to a gene: 7. CDR3 protein: CASSQDPSGISDTQYF. The DNA for the CDR3 is TGTGCCAGCAGCCAAGATCCCAGCGGGATATCAGATACGCAGTATTTT.

The CDR3 DNA is TGTGCCAGCAGCTTGGGGACTCAAAACTATGGCTACACCTTC. It translates to CASSLGTQNYGYTF. The V gene is TRBV5-6, the J gene TRBJ1-2; D is unresolved. Germline CDR1 and CDR2: SGHDT and YYEEEE. The CDR3 has 14 residues. The V and J ends lost 0 bases and 2 bases respectively, with 8 bases between them.

The genes are TRBV2 and TRBJ2-1, with TRBD1 as a possible D gene (6 bases). V lost 6 bases, J lost 6 bases, and 18 bases lay in between. Germline CDR1 SNHLY, CDR2 FYNNEI. This CDR3 region has 15 residues. The CDR3 is CASSSGTTTLNEQFF. For the CDR3, the DNA is TGTGCCAGCAGCTCCGGGACAACGACACTCAATGAGCAGTTCTTC.

V and J are TRBV4-1 and TRBJ2-2; a possible D gene is TRBD1 (5 bases). The germline V and J ends were trimmed by 0 bases and 6 bases, with 11 bases remaining between them. The CDR3 has 15 residues. Germline assignment: CDR1 MGHRA and CDR2 YSYEKL. The CDR3 spells CASSQDAGLAGELFF. DNA for the CDR3: TGCGCCAGCAGCCAAGATGCAGGGCTGGCCGGGGAGCTGTTTTTT.

The chain is built from TRBV5-1 and TRBJ2-1; 7 nucleotides align to TRBD2. The CDR3 has 15 amino acids. Germline values: CDR1 SGHRS, CDR2 YFSETQ. With 0 bases clipped from V and 7 bases from J, the junction kept 7 bases outside the gene matches. The CDR3 region is CASSLVAGEGNEQFF. CDR3 sequence (DNA): TGCGCCAGCAGCTTGGTGGCGGGAGAAGGTAATGAGCAGTTCTTC.

The chain combines TRBV19 with TRBJ2-7; weak D call: TRBD1 (6 bases). Germline V lookup: CDR1 LNHDA, CDR2 SQIVND (reference sequence). This CDR3 has 15 residues. V gave up 6 bases and J gave up 7 bases, with 22 bases separating them. CDR3 sequence: CASSDRRTELLEQYF. As DNA, the CDR3 is TGTGCCAGTAGCGATCGGAGGACAGAACTACTGGAGCAGTACTTC.

The chain carries TRBV5-5 and TRBJ1-5, with no clear D. V shed 1 base and J shed 5 bases, with 22 bases lying between them. Germline CDR1 reads SGHKS; CDR2 reads YYEKEE (reference sequence). The CDR3 loop spans 18 amino acids. In DNA form, the CDR3 reads TGTGCCAGCAGCTTGTTGGCCGCGGGGTCTCCTCGGGATCAGCCCCAGCATTTT. Its translation is CASSLLAAGSPRDQPQHF.

The chain links TRBV29-1 to TRBJ1-1; perhaps TRBD1 as D (5 bases). The length of the CDR3 is 13 residues. The V end lost 7 bases, the J end lost 1 base, and 13 bases lay between the germline ends. Germline CDR1 SQVTM, CDR2 ANQGSEA. CDR3 DNA: TGCAGCGCCTCAGGGCGTCGGAACACTGAAGCTTTCTTT. As protein: CSASGRRNTEAFF.

The gene calls are TRBV5-4 and TRBJ2-6; D may be TRBD2 (5 bases). Trimming left V 4 bases short and J 1 base short, with 15 bases between. Germline CDR1 SGHNT, CDR2 YYREEE (reference sequence). The CDR3 is 17 amino acids. CDR3 protein: CASSPGLVGSGANVLTF. The CDR3 DNA reads as TGTGCCAGCAGCCCCGGACTTGTTGGGTCTGGGGCCAACGTCCTGACTTTC.

This clone was observed a single time. This chain connects TRBV4-1 to TRBJ2-3; possible D gene TRBD1, 5 bases. Germline CDR1 and CDR2: MGHRA and YSYEKL. The CDR3 spans 14 residues. The V end was cut by 4 bases, the J end by 6 bases, with 14 bases between. The CDR3 DNA reads as TGCGCCAGCAGCCTGGCTTCAGGGTTGGATACGCAGTATTTT. Translated: CASSLASGLDTQYF.

On this clone: This CDR3 is also generated by other DNA sequences in the sample. The V gene is TRBV5-1, the J gene TRBJ2-1; 7 bases fit TRBD1. CDR1 is SGHRS, CDR2 YFSETQ, per germline. Losses at the gene ends were 5 bases for V and 4 bases for J; bases not matched to a gene: 12. CDR3 size: 16 residues. The CDR3 here is CASSPLPGQSYNEQFF. In nucleotides, the CDR3 is TGCGCCAGCAGTCCTTTACCGGGACAGAGTTACAATGAGCAGTTCTTC.

The chain carries TRBV6-6 and TRBJ1-2; D remains ambiguous. Trimming took 7 bases from V and 2 from J, leaving 14 bases between them. The CDR3 has 14 amino acids. Germline CDR1 reads MNHNY; CDR2 reads SVGAGI (reference sequence). The CDR3 spells CASTATGGNYGYTF. CDR3 DNA sequence: TGTGCCAGCACCGCAACGGGAGGGAACTATGGCTACACCTTC.

The chain is built from TRBV11-1 and TRBJ1-1, with D possibly TRBD1 on 6 matching bases. The CDR3 spans 15 residues. Germline V CDR1 and CDR2: SGHAT, FQDESV (reference sequence). V was shortened by 5 bases and J by 4 bases, with 17 bases between the two germline ends. The CDR3, as DNA: TGTGCCAGCAGCCCCGACGATTACAGGGCCACTGAAGCTTTCTTT. Its protein is CASSPDDYRATEAFF.

This chain joins TRBV7-3 and TRBJ2-2; 7 bases agree with TRBD2. Germline V gene data show CDR1 as SGHTA and CDR2 as FQGTGA. The CDR3 is made up of 17 amino acids. The V segment lost 0 bases and the J segment 6 bases; nucleotides outside the gene matches: 10. CDR3 DNA sequence: TGTGCCAGCAGCTTAACGGGTTTCGGCGGGAGACCCGGGGAGCTGTTTTTT. Amino acids: CASSLTGFGGRPGELFF.

This sequence joins TRBV29-1 and TRBJ1-1; D might be TRBD1 (5 bases). The V and J ends lost 5 bases and 1 base respectively, with 14 bases between them. Germline CDR1 SQVTM, CDR2 ANQGSEA. The CDR3 runs 14 residues. The CDR3 nucleotides read TGCAGCGTTCTCGCTGGCCAGGGGAACACTGAAGCTTTCTTT. As protein: CSVLAGQGNTEAFF.

The chain's CDR3 is CASSRTTVHSYEQYF. CDR3 DNA sequence: TGTGCCAGCAGCCGGACGACAGTTCATTCCTACGAGCAGTACTTC. The chain couples TRBV6-1 to TRBJ2-7; the D gene is possibly TRBD1 (5 bases). V lost 6 bases and J lost 1, with 16 bases in between. The CDR3 has 15 amino acids. Per the germline V gene, CDR1 is MNHNS and CDR2 is SASEGT.

The chain has TRBV29-1 and TRBJ2-2, with TRBD2 matching over 12 bases. This CDR3 is 16 amino acids long. Germline CDR1 is SQVTM and CDR2 is ANQGSEA. V shed 6 bases, J shed 4 bases, and the junction held 9 bases outside the gene matches. The CDR3 DNA is TGCAGCGTCCCGACTAGCGGGAGTGGAAGCACCGGGGAGCTGTTTTTT. Translation gives CSVPTSGSGSTGELFF.